The present T cell receptor (beta chain) was sequenced within a study of CD8 T cells in Susac syndrome. Study-wide results and caveats: In total CD8+ repertoires, approximately 17 Susac-specific public clones were found, and several in CD8+ TEMRA repertoires.

In regard to this clonotype: The antigen is not known.

This CDR3 comprises 13 residues. Germline lookup yields CDR1 SGHTA and CDR2 FQGTGA. V lost 5 bases, J lost 5 bases, and 9 bases lay in between. Random-hexamer reverse transcription was applied to about 0.45 to 1 ug RNA. The amplification used immunoSEQ multiplex PCR on TCR beta CDR3; it spanned 54 Vbeta and 13 Jbeta. TCRdb re-analysed the immunoSEQ multiplex PCR reads in MiXCR, keeping a single row per CDR3 protein. The table records tens of thousands of distinct CDR3 sequences, around 96% of them present only once. The chain uses TRBV7-3 and TRBJ2-2; D uncertain. This receptor was identified in a human donor with Susac syndrome. Sequencing was carried out using CD8+ T cells from PBMCs. The CDR3 spells CASSPLGTGELFF. The CDR3 DNA reads TGTGCCAGCAGCCCCCTCGGGACCGGGGAGCTGTTTTTT.